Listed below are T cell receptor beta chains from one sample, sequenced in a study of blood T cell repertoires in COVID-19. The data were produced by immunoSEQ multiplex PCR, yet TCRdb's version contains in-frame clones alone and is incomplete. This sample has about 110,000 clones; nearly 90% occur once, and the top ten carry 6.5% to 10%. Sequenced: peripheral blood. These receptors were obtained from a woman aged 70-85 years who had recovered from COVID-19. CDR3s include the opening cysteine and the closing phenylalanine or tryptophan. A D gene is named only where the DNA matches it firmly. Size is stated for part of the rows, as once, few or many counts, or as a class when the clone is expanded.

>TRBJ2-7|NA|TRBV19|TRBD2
TGTGCCAGTAACCCACTAGCGAGTACCTACGAGCAGTACTTC
CASNPLASTYEQYF
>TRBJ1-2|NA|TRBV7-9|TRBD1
TGTGCCAGCAGCCCAGACCAGGGGGCAGGTGGCTACACCTTC
CASSPDQGAGGYTF
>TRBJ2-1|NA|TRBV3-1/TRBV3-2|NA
TGTGCCAGCAGCCAAGGTCACGGTTACAATGAGCAGTTCTTC
CASSQGHGYNEQFF
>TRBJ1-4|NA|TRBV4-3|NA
TGCGCCAGCAGCCGCCTCGGGTCGGCTAATGAAAAACTGTTTTTT
CASSRLGSANEKLFF
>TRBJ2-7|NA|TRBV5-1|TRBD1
TGCGCCAGCAGCCTGCTGTGGACAGGGGCGACCTACGAGCAGTACTTC
CASSLLWTGATYEQYF
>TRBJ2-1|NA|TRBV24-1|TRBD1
TGTGCCACCAGTGATTTGTCCCCAGGGGGTAGCTACAATGAGCAGTTCTTC
CATSDLSPGGSYNEQFF
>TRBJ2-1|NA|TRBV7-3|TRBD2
TGTGCCAGCAGCCCGAAGCGGGACTATCCCTACAATGAGCAGTTCTTC
CASSPKRDYPYNEQFF
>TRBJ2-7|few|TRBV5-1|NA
TGCGCCAGCAGCCCCGGCGGAGGGGTCCTCTACGAGCAGTACTTC
CASSPGGGVLYEQYF
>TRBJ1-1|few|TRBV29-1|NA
TGCAGCGTTGGGACAGTCGGGCAAGGGCAAGCTTTCTTT
CSVGTVGQGQAFF
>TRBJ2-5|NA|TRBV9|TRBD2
TGTGCCAGCAGCGTAGGCGGGAGTGGGGAGACCCAGTACTTC
CASSVGGSGETQYF
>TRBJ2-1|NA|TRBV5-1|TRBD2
TGCGCCAGCAGCGGGCAAGCGGGAGGATTGGGTGAGCAGTTCTTC
CASSGQAGGLGEQFF
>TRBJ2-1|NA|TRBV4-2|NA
TGTGCCAGCAGCCAAGCCCGAGGGGGGGCCAAAGGGGAGCAGTTCTTC
CASSQARGGAKGEQFF
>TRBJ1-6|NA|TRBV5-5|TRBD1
TGTGCCAGCAGCCCCTACAGGGGGCTAGCCTATAATTCACCCCTCCACTTT
CASSPYRGLAYNSPLHF
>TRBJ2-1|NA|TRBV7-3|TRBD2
TGTGCCAGCAGCTTGACATCACTAGCGGGGGCAGCCTACAATGAGCAGTTCTTC
CASSLTSLAGAAYNEQFF
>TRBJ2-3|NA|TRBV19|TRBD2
TGTGCCAGTAGTAAAACTAGCGGGGGGCGCACAGATACGCAGTATTTT
CASSKTSGGRTDTQYF
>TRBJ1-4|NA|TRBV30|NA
TGTGCCTGGAGTGGGGGGGCAACTAATGAAAAACTGTTTTTT
CAWSGGATNEKLFF
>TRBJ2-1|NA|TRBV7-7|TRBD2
TGTGCCAGCAGCTTTAGCGGGAGAGTCGATGAGCAGTTCTTC
CASSFSGRVDEQFF